Listed below are T cell receptor beta chains from one sample, sequenced in a study of blood T cell repertoires in COVID-19. Generated by immunoSEQ multiplex PCR, the TCRdb table keeps only in-frame clones and is missing some. The data contain around 42,000 clones, 85% to 90% of them seen just once; the ten biggest clones take up 4.8%. The sequenced sample consisted of peripheral blood. The receptors come from a human donor in a cohort sampled during active COVID-19. CDR3s include the opening cysteine and the closing phenylalanine or tryptophan. The D gene is left open where the match is weak. Size is stated for part of the rows, as once, few or many counts, or as a class when the clone is expanded.

once,TRBV7-9,-,TRBJ1-1,TGTGCCAGCAGCTTAGTGGACCAGACAGGTGAAGCTTTCTTT,CASSLVDQTGEAFF
-,TRBV2,TRBD2,TRBJ2-1,TGTGCCAGCAGTGTGCTAGCGGGCATCAATGAGCAGTTCTTC,CASSVLAGINEQFF
-,TRBV10-2,TRBD2,TRBJ2-3,TGCGCCACCAAACAGGTAGCGGGAGGGCCTATTGGGACAGATACGCAGTATTTT,CATKQVAGGPIGTDTQYF
-,TRBV28,-,TRBJ2-2,TGTGCCAGCAGTTTGGTGGCGGAGGTTAACACCGGGGAGCTGTTTTTT,CASSLVAEVNTGELFF
-,TRBV24-1,TRBD1,TRBJ2-3,TGTGCCACCAGTGAATTCTCAGGACAGGCAAGCCTGACGCAGTATTTT,CATSEFSGQASLTQYF
-,TRBV7-2,TRBD2,TRBJ2-3,TGTGCCAGCAGCTTCCCGAGCGGGATACAAACAGATACGCAGTATTTT,CASSFPSGIQTDTQYF
once,TRBV1,-,TRBJ2-3,TGCACCAGCAGCTCCGGGACTAGCGGGAGTTCATATACGCAGTATTTT,CTSSSGTSGSSYTQYF
-,TRBV2,TRBD2,TRBJ2-5,TGTGCCAGCATTACAGCCGGGACTAGCTCGAAGACCCAGTACTTC,CASITAGTSSKTQYF
-,TRBV19,-,TRBJ1-2,TGTGCCAGTAGTACAGACAGCCATGAGGGTGGCTACACCTTC,CASSTDSHEGGYTF
few,TRBV24-1,TRBD1,TRBJ2-2,TGTGCCACCAGTGACCGGGACAGGGGGAACGGGGAGCTGTTTTTT,CATSDRDRGNGELFF
-,TRBV7-9,TRBD1,TRBJ1-4,TGTGCCAGCAGCACAGGGGCTTTAAGGGAAAAACTGTTTTTT,CASSTGALREKLFF
-,TRBV19,-,TRBJ2-6,TGTGCCAGTAGTATTAGGAGGTTTAGCGGACCAACCAGCTCTGGGGCCAACGTCCTGACTTTC,CASSIRRFSGPTSSGANVLTF
few,TRBV7-9,-,TRBJ1-2,TGTGCCAGCAGCCCAGGACAAGGCCGTACTTTTTATGGCTACACCTTC,CASSPGQGRTFYGYTF
-,TRBV16,TRBD2,TRBJ2-1,TGTGCCAGCAGCCCCCTCGGACTAGCGGAGGTCCGGGGGGGCTCCTACAATGAGCAGTTCTTC,CASSPLGLAEVRGGSYNEQFF
-,TRBV24-1,TRBD1,TRBJ2-7,TGTGCCACGGCGGGACAGGACTCCTACGAGCAGTACTTC,CATAGQDSYEQYF
-,TRBV27,-,TRBJ2-7,TGTGCCAGCAGTCCTCGGGGGGCGGGAGCGAAAGACGAGCAGTACTTC,CASSPRGAGAKDEQYF
-,TRBV10-3,TRBD2,TRBJ2-1,TGTGCCATCAGTGAGGTTGGCGGGAGTTACAATGAGCAGTTCTTC,CAISEVGGSYNEQFF
-,TRBV28,-,TRBJ1-1,TGTGCCAGCAGTTTTGAATCTAAGAGGCCAGTTTGGAACACTGAAGCTTTCTTT,CASSFESKRPVWNTEAFF
-,TRBV9,-,TRBJ2-1,TGTGCCAGCAGCGCAACCGGGACTCCCCTCTCCAATGAGCAGTTCTTC,CASSATGTPLSNEQFF
-,TRBV18,TRBD1,TRBJ2-1,TGTGCCAGCTCACCACTAGGACAGGTGGGGAATGAGCAGTTCTTC,CASSPLGQVGNEQFF
-,TRBV19,-,TRBJ2-2,TGTGCCAGCGTGGCGGCGTTAACCACTAACACCGGGGAGCTGTTTTTT,CASVAALTTNTGELFF
once,TRBV12-3/TRBV12-4,-,TRBJ1-3,TGTGCCAGCAGTTTTAACTCTGGAAACACCATATATTTT,CASSFNSGNTIYF
-,TRBV3-1/TRBV3-2,-,TRBJ1-1,TGTGCCAGCAGCCAATCCGCCCCGGGAGGCCTTTTCTTT,CASSQSAPGGLFF
-,TRBV18,TRBD1,TRBJ1-2,TGTGCCAGCTCACCGAGGACAGGGGGTTTGGGGAATTATGGCTACACCTTC,CASSPRTGGLGNYGYTF
once,TRBV11-3,TRBD1,TRBJ2-1,TGTGCCAGCAGCCCAAGACAGGGGTCCTACAATGAGCAGTTCTTC,CASSPRQGSYNEQFF
-,TRBV27,-,TRBJ2-7,TGTGCCAGCAGTTCCCGATTGACTACTTCCTACGAGCAGTACTTC,CASSSRLTTSYEQYF
-,TRBV9,TRBD2,TRBJ2-7,TGTGCCAGCAGCGTAGCTAGCGGGGGAAGCTCCTACGAGCAGTACTTC,CASSVASGGSSYEQYF
-,TRBV6-5,-,TRBJ2-7,TGTGCCAGCAGTTACTCGGGGGAGGGGGGCTACGAGCAGTACTTC,CASSYSGEGGYEQYF
few,TRBV5-4,TRBD1,TRBJ2-6,TGTGCCAGCAGCCCACAGGGGAGAGGGGCCAACGTCCTGACTTTC,CASSPQGRGANVLTF
once,TRBV6-1,TRBD2,TRBJ2-1,TGTGCCAGCAGTGAGGAAACTAGCGGGAGACAGTTCTTC,CASSEETSGRQFF
-,TRBV21-1,-,TRBJ2-1,TGTGCCAGCAGCCAAAGACCCCATCCTAGCGGGAGGGCCATGCACAATGAGCAGTTCTTC,CASSQRPHPSGRAMHNEQFF
-,TRBV7-2,TRBD2,TRBJ2-1,TGTGCCAGCAGCTTAGGGCTAGCGGGTCGCTCCTACAATGAGCAGTTCTTC,CASSLGLAGRSYNEQFF
-,TRBV5-6,-,TRBJ2-7,TGTGCCAGCAGCTTGGGGGGCGGCTACGAGCAGTACTTC,CASSLGGGYEQYF
-,TRBV10-3,-,TRBJ2-7,TGTGCCATCAGTGTGCCGGGACTTTCCTACGAGCAGTACTTC,CAISVPGLSYEQYF
-,TRBV6-5,-,TRBJ2-1,TGTGCCAGCAGCCAGACTAGATCGGGTGAGCAGTTCTTC,CASSQTRSGEQFF
-,TRBV23-1,-,TRBJ1-3,TGCGCCAGCAGTCAAGGAGGACACACCATATATTTT,CASSQGGHTIYF
-,TRBV3-1/TRBV3-2,TRBD1,TRBJ2-5,TGTGCCAGCAGCCCCCGGACAGGGAGGGAGACCCAGTACTTC,CASSPRTGRETQYF
-,TRBV27,TRBD2,TRBJ2-2,TGTGCCAGCAGTTCGCGGACTAGCGGGAGTGGGACCGGGGAGCTGTTTTTT,CASSSRTSGSGTGELFF
-,TRBV2,-,TRBJ1-4,TGTGCCAGCGTCCGGGAGGGACGGACGAATGAAAAACTGTTTTTT,CASVREGRTNEKLFF
-,TRBV7-8,-,TRBJ1-4,TGTGCCAGCAGCTTAGTACAGGGACCTAATGAAAAACTGTTTTTT,CASSLVQGPNEKLFF
-,TRBV4-1,-,TRBJ2-7,TGCGCCAGCAGCCAAGATCGAGGTCAGGGGTCCGAGCAGTACTTC,CASSQDRGQGSEQYF
-,TRBV21-1,-,TRBJ1-1,TGTGCCAGCAGCAAATTAACCCCCCGAACAGGGATGAACACTGAAGCTTTCTTT,CASSKLTPRTGMNTEAFF
-,TRBV3-1/TRBV3-2,-,TRBJ1-1,TGTGCCAGCAGCGAACCGACTTTGAACACTGAAGCTTTCTTT,CASSEPTLNTEAFF
-,TRBV9,TRBD1,TRBJ2-1,TGTGCCAGCAGCGTCGCCGGGACAGGGAATGTCAATGAGCAGTTCTTC,CASSVAGTGNVNEQFF
-,TRBV5-6,TRBD2,TRBJ2-3,TGTGCCAGCAGCTCCCTAGCGGACCGGAGCACAGATACGCAGTATTTT,CASSSLADRSTDTQYF
-,TRBV6-6,TRBD1,TRBJ1-1,TGTGCCAGCAGACCGGGACAGGGGGCGGTTAACACTGAAGCTTTCTTT,CASRPGQGAVNTEAFF
-,TRBV6-4,TRBD1,TRBJ2-7,TGTGCCAGCTCGTCCGACAGGGATTACGAGCAGTACTTC,CASSSDRDYEQYF